Presented here are 18 T cell receptor beta chains from one specimen sequenced in a study of blood T cells in healthy people across ages. A sample-barcoded 5' primer and a J-beta primer mix were used in a second PCR of roughly 7 to 11 cycles. One entry per CDR3 protein results from TCRdb running MiXCR on the 5' RACE reads. The sample shows about 690,000 distinct CDR3 sequences, over 40% of them seen only once. The sequenced sample was blood. All receptors derive from a man aged 80 or over in good health.

This sequence joins TRBV14 and TRBJ2-1; 9 bases are shared with TRBD2. Germline trimming cut 4 bases from V and 8 bases from J; bases unmatched to any gene: 15. The CDR3 is 17 amino acids. Germline CDR1 SGHDN, CDR2 FVKESK. The CDR3 reads CASSRYLAGYDRDEQFF. CDR3 sequence (DNA): TGTGCCAGCAGCCGTTATCTAGCGGGATACGATCGGGATGAGCAGTTCTTC.

This chain joins TRBV9 and TRBJ1-2, with no clear D. CDR1 is SGDLS, CDR2 YYNGEE, per germline. The CDR3 has 14 residues. Trimming pared 0 bases from V and 0 bases from J, leaving 6 bases between. For the CDR3, the DNA is TGTGCCAGCAGCGTAGGGCTAGCTAACTATGGCTACACCTTC. Amino acid sequence: CASSVGLANYGYTF. Based on the CDR3 plus reference TRBV9 and TRBJ1-2, the full variable domain is DSGVTQTPKHLITATGQRVTLRCSPRSGDLSVYWYQQSLDQGLQFLIQYYNGEERAKGNILERFSAQQFPDLHSELNLSSLELGDSALYFCASSVGLANYGYTFGSGTRLTVV.

This clonotype was detected only a few times. CDR3 residues: CASSPQESSYEQYF. DNA of the CDR3: TGTGCCAGCAGCCCTCAGGAAAGCTCCTACGAGCAGTACTTC. V gene TRBV9 combines with J gene TRBJ2-7; no clear D gene. V lost 4 bases, J lost 0 bases, and 11 bases lay in between. Germline V gene sequence: CDR1 SGDLS, CDR2 YYNGEE. The CDR3 consists of 14 residues.

This clonotype was seen only a few times. The rearrangement joins TRBV11-2 to TRBJ2-7; TRBD2 matches 7 bases. Germline-derived CDR1 and CDR2 are SGHAT and FQNNGV. Germline trimming cut 3 bases from V and 4 bases from J; bases unmatched to any gene: 9. The CDR3 sequence is 15 residues long. In DNA, the CDR3 is TGTGCCAGCAGCTTCAAGACTAGCTCTCGATACGAGCAGTACTTC. Encoded protein: CASSFKTSSRYEQYF.

Remarks on this clonotype: One base away lies a much larger clone, so this may be a sequencing read error. The V gene is TRBV29-1, the J gene TRBJ2-5, with D possibly TRBD1 on 6 matching bases. Germline V CDR1 and CDR2: SQVTM, ANQGSEA. The length of the CDR3 is 15 residues. This CDR3 reads CSVEAFPRGQETRYF. The CDR3 bases are TGCAGCGTTGAAGCATTTCCCAGGGGACAAGAGACCCGGTACTTC. The complete variable domain, with remaining parts taken from reference TRBV29-1 and TRBJ2-5, reads SAVISQKPSRDICQRGTSLTIQCQVDSQVTMMFWYRQQPGQSLTLIATANQGSEATYESGFVIDKFPISRPNLTFSTLTVSNMSPEDSSIYLCSVEAFPRGQETRYFGPGTRLLVL.

The rearrangement links TRBV19 to TRBJ2-5; D call uncertain. The germline V gene has CDR1 LNHDA and CDR2 SQIVND (reference sequence). The CDR3 consists of 14 residues. The V end lost 5 bases, the J end lost 3 bases, and 13 bases lay between the germline ends. The CDR3 sequence is CASSHTAPKETQYF. The CDR3 DNA sequence: TGTGCCAGTAGTCATACGGCCCCGAAAGAGACCCAGTACTTC. Looking up the rest from reference TRBV19 and TRBJ2-5 gives the full variable domain: DGGITQSPKYLFRKEGQNVTLSCEQNLNHDAMYWYRQDPGQGLRLIYYSQIVNDFQKGDIAEGYSVSREKKESFPLTVTSAQKNPTAFYLCASSHTAPKETQYFGPGTRLLVL.

To note about this clonotype: An end of the junction differs from the germline gene, which may be a read error. The chain carries TRBV7-2 and TRBJ1-6, with D possibly TRBD1 on 6 matching bases. The V gene's germline CDR1 is SGHTA and CDR2 FQGNSA. The CDR3 is made up of 15 amino acids. As DNA, the CDR3 is TGTGCCGGCAGCTCCGGTGGGGGGGGCCATTCACCCCTCCACTTT. This encodes CAGSSGGGGHSPLHF.

This clonotype was found many times. J is TRBJ2-5 and V is TRBV5-1, with D possibly being TRBD1 (5 bases). The V and J ends lost 4 bases and 4 bases respectively, with 8 bases between them. The CDR3 runs 12 residues. CDR1 is SGHRS, CDR2 YFSETQ, per germline. CDR3 in DNA: TGCGCCAGCAGCATTAGGGGAGAGACCCAGTACTTC. Its translation is CASSIRGETQYF.

V and J are TRBV7-2 and TRBJ2-3, with D possibly TRBD1 on 6 matching bases. This CDR3 spans 15 amino acids. Per the germline V gene, CDR1 is SGHTA and CDR2 is FQGNSA. V was trimmed by 0 bases and J by 7 bases, leaving 14 bases between them. The CDR3 sequence: CASSLAPIQGNTQYF. The DNA of the CDR3 is TGTGCCAGCAGCTTAGCTCCGATACAGGGAAATACGCAGTATTTT.

This clonotype was counted ten times or more. The chain carries TRBV7-9 and TRBJ2-7; TRBD1 aligns across 8 bases. Trimming took 5 bases from V and 1 from J; bases not matched to a gene: 4. Germline CDR1 SEHNR, CDR2 FQNEAQ (reference sequence). The CDR3 runs to 14 residues. Here the CDR3 reads CASSQGAASYEQYF. The CDR3 DNA sequence: TGTGCCAGCAGCCAGGGGGCAGCTTCCTACGAGCAGTACTTC.

This sequence joins TRBV5-6 and TRBJ2-7; D is possibly TRBD2 (5 bases). Germline V gene sequence: CDR1 SGHDT, CDR2 YYEEEE. V lost 0 bases and J 2 bases, leaving 15 bases between the germline ends. This CDR3 comprises 16 residues. CDR3: CASSLAPTGSAYEQYF. The CDR3 nucleotides are TGTGCCAGCAGCTTGGCCCCGACGGGGTCGGCCTACGAGCAGTACTTC.

A word on this clonotype: A read error may be the cause here, since a much bigger clone is one base away. The chain is built from TRBV6-2 or TRBV6-3 and TRBJ2-5; perhaps TRBD1 as D (5 bases). CDR3 length equals 14 residues. Germline CDR1 is MNHEY and CDR2 is SVGEGT. The CDR3, as DNA: TGTGTCAGCAGAGAACGGACAACCAGGGAGACCCAGTACTTC. Translating it yields CVSRERTTRETQYF.

This clonotype was picked up a small number of times. The genes are TRBV20-1 and TRBJ2-3, with a weak D call TRBD2 (5 bases). V lost 6 bases and J 4 bases, leaving 14 bases between the germline ends. This CDR3 has 13 amino acids. The germline V gene encodes CDR1 DFQATT and CDR2 SNEGSKA (reference sequence). The CDR3 DNA is TGCAGTGCGCCGCGGACTCAGGCAGATACGCAGTATTTT. Encoded protein: CSAPRTQADTQYF.

The chain combines TRBV20-1 with TRBJ2-5; 11 bases line up with TRBD2. From germline, CDR1 is DFQATT and CDR2 SNEGSKA (reference sequence). Trimming took 2 bases from V and 3 from J; bases not matched to a gene: 2. The CDR3 sequence is 14 residues long. DNA of the CDR3: TGCAGTGCTAGACTAGCGGGGGGAGAAGAGACCCAGTACTTC. Its translation is CSARLAGGEETQYF.

This chain joins TRBV19 and TRBJ1-1; no reliable D call. Per germline, CDR1 LNHDA and CDR2 SQIVND (reference sequence). The germline V and J ends were trimmed by 11 bases and 7 bases, with 23 bases remaining between them. The length of the CDR3 is 14 residues. The CDR3 here is CACCRLGNSNEAFF. As DNA, the CDR3 is TGTGCCTGTTGTAGGCTGGGCAATTCGAATGAAGCTTTCTTT.

The chain couples TRBV2 to TRBJ2-3; D remains unclear. Germline assignment: CDR1 SNHLY and CDR2 FYNNEI. This CDR3 has 14 amino acids. V gave up 6 bases and J gave up 2 bases, with 12 bases separating them. CDR3 in DNA: TGTGCCAGCAGCCCAAACTCGAACACAGATACGCAGTATTTT. Residues: CASSPNSNTDTQYF. The complete variable domain, with remaining parts taken from reference TRBV2 and TRBJ2-3, reads EPEVTQTPSHQVTQMGQEVILRCVPISNHLYFYWYRQILGQKVEFLVSFYNNEISEKSEIFDDQFSVERPDGSNFTLKIRSTKLEDSAMYFCASSPNSNTDTQYFGPGTRLTVL.

This clonotype turned up a few times. The V call is TRBV6-2 or TRBV6-3, the J call TRBJ2-1, with TRBD2 identical over 10 bases. The J segment lost 15 bases and the V segment lost 8 bases, leaving 7 bases of the junction unmatched. The length of the CDR3 is 11 residues. The V gene's germline CDR1 is MNHEY and CDR2 SVGEGT. The CDR3 DNA reads TGTGCCAGCTCTAGCGGGGGCTGGGGGTTCTTC. It encodes CASSSGGWGFF.

With regard to this clonotype: At one boundary the junction diverges from the germline segment, which might be a read error. The J gene is TRBJ2-2, the V gene TRBV6-1, with D perhaps given as TRBD1 or TRBD2 (6 bases each). This CDR3 has 17 amino acids. Looked up from germline, CDR1 is MNHNS and CDR2 is SASEGT. The CDR3 DNA sequence: TGTGCCAGCAGTCAAGCGAGGACAGTGGGGGACTCCGGGGGGCTGTTTTTT. Its protein is CASSQARTVGDSGGLFF.